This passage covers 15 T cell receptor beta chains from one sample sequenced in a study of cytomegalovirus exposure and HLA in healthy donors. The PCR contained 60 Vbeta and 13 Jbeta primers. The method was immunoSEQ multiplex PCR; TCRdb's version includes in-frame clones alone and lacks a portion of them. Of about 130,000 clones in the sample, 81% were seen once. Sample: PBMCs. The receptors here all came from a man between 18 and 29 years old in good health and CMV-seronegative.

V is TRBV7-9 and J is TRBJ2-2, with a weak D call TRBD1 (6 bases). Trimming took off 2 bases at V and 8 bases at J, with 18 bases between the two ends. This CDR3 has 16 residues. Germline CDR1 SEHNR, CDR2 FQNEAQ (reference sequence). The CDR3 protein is CASSLKGDGQRGELFF. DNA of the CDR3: TGTGCCAGCAGCTTAAAGGGGGACGGACAAAGGGGGGAGCTGTTTTTT. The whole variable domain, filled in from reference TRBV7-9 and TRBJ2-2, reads DTGVSQNPRHKITKRGQNVTFRCDPISEHNRLYWYRQTLGQGPEFLTYFQNEAQLEKSRLLSDRFSAERPKGSFSTLEIQRTEQGDSAMYLCASSLKGDGQRGELFFGEGSRLTVL.

The CDR3 region has the DNA TGTGCCAGCAGTAAGGGGAATAGGGGGTCCTACAATGAGCAGTTCTTC. It specifies CASSKGNRGSYNEQFF. This chain connects TRBV28 to TRBJ2-1; TRBD1 is a possible D gene (6 bases). Trimming removed 5 bases at V and 1 base at J, with 15 bases between. The CDR3 runs 16 residues. CDR1 and CDR2 (germline): MDHEN, SYDVKM. The full variable domain, completed using reference TRBV28 and TRBJ2-1, is DVKVTQSSRYLVKRTGEKVFLECVQDMDHENMFWYRQDPGLGLRLIYFSYDVKMKEKGDIPEGYSVSREKKERFSLILESASTNQTSMYLCASSKGNRGSYNEQFFGPGTRLTVL.

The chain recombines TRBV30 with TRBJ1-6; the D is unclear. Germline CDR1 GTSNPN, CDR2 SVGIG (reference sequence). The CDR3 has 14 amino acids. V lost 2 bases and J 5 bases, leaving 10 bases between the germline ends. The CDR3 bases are TGTGCCTGGAGTAATGGCAGAAATAATTCACCCCTCCACTTT. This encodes CAWSNGRNNSPLHF.

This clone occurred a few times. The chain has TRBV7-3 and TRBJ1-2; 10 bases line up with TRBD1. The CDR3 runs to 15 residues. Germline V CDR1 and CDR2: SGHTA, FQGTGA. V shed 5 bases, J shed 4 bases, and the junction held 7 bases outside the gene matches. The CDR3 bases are TGTGCCAGCAGCACCCGACAGGGGGCTGGCTATGGCTACACCTTC. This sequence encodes CASSTRQGAGYGYTF. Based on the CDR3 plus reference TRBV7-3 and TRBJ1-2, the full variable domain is GAGVSQTPSNKVTEKGKYVELRCDPISGHTALYWYRQSLGQGPEFLIYFQGTGAADDSGLPNDRFFAVRPEGSVSTLKIQRTERGDSAVYLCASSTRQGAGYGYTFGSGTRLTVV.

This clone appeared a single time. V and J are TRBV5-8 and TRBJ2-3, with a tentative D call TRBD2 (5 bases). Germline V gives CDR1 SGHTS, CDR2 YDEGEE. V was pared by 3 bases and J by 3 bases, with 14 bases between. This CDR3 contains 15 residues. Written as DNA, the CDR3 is TGTGCCAGCAGCTACTGGGTGGGGAGAACAGATACGCAGTATTTT. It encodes CASSYWVGRTDTQYF.

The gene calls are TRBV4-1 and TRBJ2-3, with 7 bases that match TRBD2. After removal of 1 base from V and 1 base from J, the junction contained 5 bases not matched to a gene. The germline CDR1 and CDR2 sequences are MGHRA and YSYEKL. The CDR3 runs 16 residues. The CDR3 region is CASSQVGGGRTDTQYF. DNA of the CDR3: TGCGCCAGCAGCCAAGTGGGGGGGGGTCGCACAGATACGCAGTATTTT.

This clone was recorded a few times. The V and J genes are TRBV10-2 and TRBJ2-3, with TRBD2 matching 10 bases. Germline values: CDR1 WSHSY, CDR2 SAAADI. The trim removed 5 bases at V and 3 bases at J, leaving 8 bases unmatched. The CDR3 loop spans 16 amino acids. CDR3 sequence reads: CASSLAGDSWTDTQYF. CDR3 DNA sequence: TGCGCCAGCAGTCTAGCGGGGGACAGTTGGACAGATACGCAGTATTTT.

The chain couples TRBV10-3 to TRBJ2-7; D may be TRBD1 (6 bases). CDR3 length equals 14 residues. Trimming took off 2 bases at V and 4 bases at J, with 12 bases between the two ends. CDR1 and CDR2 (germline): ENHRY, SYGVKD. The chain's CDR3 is CAISEPGRGYEQYF. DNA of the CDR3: TGTGCCATCAGTGAGCCGGGCAGGGGTTACGAGCAGTACTTC.

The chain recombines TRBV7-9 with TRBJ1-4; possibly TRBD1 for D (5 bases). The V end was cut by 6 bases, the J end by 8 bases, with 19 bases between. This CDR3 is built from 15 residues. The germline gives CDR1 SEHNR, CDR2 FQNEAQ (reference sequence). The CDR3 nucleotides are TGTGCCAGCAGACCGGCCCAAGGGGTGAGGGAAAAACTGTTTTTT. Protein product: CASRPAQGVREKLFF.

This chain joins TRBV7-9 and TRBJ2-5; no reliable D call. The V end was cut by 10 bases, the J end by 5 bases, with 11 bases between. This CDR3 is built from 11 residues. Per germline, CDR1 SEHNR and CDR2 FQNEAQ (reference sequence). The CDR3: CATTLTETQYF. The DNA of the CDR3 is TGTGCCACTACTCTAACGGAGACCCAGTACTTC.

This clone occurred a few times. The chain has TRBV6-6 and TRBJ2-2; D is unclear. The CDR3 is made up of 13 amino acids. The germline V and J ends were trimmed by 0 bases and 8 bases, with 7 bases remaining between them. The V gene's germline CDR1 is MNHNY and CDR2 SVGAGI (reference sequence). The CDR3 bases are TGTGCCAGCAGTTACTCGAATCGGGGGGAGCTGTTTTTT. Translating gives CASSYSNRGELFF.

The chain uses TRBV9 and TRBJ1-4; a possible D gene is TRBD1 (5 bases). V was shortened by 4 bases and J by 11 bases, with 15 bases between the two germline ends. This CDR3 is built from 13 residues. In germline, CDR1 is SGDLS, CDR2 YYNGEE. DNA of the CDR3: TGTGCCAGCAGCAGACTGGACACGGGCAAACTGTTTTTT. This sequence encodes CASSRLDTGKLFF.

The CDR3 bases are TGTGCCAGCACCGGGACAGGGCTATACGAGCAGTACTTC. Protein: CASTGTGLYEQYF. V and J are TRBV5-6 and TRBJ2-7, with 9 bases identical to TRBD1. This CDR3 has 13 amino acids. In germline, CDR1 is SGHDT, CDR2 YYEEEE. J lost 4 bases, V lost 6 bases, and 5 bases had no gene match.

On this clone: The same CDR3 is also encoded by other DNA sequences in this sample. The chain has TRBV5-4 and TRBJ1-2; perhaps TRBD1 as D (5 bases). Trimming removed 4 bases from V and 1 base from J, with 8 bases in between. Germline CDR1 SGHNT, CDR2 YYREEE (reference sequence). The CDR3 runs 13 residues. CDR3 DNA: TGTGCCAGCAGCCCCGACAGTAACTATGGCTACACCTTC. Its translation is CASSPDSNYGYTF.

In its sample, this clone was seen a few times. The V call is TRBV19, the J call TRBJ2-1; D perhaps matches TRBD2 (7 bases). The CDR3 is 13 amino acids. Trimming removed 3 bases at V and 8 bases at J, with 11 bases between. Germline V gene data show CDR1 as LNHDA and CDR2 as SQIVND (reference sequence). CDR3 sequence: CASSIPGGHEQFF. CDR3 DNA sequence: TGTGCCAGTAGTATCCCGGGGGGCCATGAGCAGTTCTTC.